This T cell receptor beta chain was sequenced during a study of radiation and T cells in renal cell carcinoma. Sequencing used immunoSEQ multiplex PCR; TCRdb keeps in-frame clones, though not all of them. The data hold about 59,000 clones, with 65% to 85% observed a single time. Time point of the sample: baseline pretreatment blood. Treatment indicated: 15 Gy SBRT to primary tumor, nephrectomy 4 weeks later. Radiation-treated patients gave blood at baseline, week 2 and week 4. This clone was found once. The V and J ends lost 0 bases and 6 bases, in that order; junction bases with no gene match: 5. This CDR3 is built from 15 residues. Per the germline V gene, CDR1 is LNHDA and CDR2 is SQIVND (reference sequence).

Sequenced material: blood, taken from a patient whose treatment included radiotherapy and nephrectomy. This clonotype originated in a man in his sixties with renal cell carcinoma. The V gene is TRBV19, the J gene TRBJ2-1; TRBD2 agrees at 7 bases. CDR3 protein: CASSIEASGGNEQFF. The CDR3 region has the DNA TGTGCCAGTAGTATAGAGGCTAGCGGAGGCAATGAGCAGTTCTTC.